One and the same sample provided the 25 T cell receptor beta chains below, sequenced in a study of T cell responses to AZD1222 COVID-19 vaccine. Using immunoSEQ multiplex PCR, the repertoire was profiled, and TCRdb retains in-frame clones only, with some absent. The sample contains about 94,000 clones, 88% of which appear only once. The source material was peripheral blood, sampled 28 days after the second AZD1222 dose. The source is an adult who received the AZD1222 COVID-19 vaccine.

This clone appeared a single time. V usage is TRBV7-9 and J usage is TRBJ1-1; TRBD1 aligns across 9 bases. CDR3 length: 15 residues. Germline CDR1 is SEHNR and CDR2 is FQNEAQ (reference sequence). V lost 5 bases, J lost 7 bases, and 11 bases stayed unmatched. CDR3 in amino acids: CASSPFPGQGNEAFF. The DNA of the CDR3 is TGTGCCAGCAGCCCCTTTCCGGGACAGGGAAATGAAGCTTTCTTT. Full variable domain (rest looked up from reference TRBV7-9 and TRBJ1-1): DTGVSQNPRHKITKRGQNVTFRCDPISEHNRLYWYRQTLGQGPEFLTYFQNEAQLEKSRLLSDRFSAERPKGSFSTLEIQRTEQGDSAMYLCASSPFPGQGNEAFFGQGTRLTVV.

CDR3 sequence (DNA): TGTGCCAGCAGCTTGGTGGTCGGGGAGCTGTTTTTT. This gives the protein CASSLVVGELFF. The genes are TRBV5-4 and TRBJ2-2; D unclear. Trimming removed 0 bases at V and 7 bases at J, with 4 bases between. The CDR3 is 12 amino acids. The germline CDR1 and CDR2 sequences are SGHNT and YYREEE (reference sequence).

The chain couples TRBV9 to TRBJ2-2, with D unresolved. The CDR3 has 14 amino acids. Germline CDR1 is SGDLS and CDR2 is YYNGEE. Trimming pared 4 bases from V and 2 bases from J, leaving 9 bases between. CDR3 residues: CASSPRLNTGELFF. The CDR3 DNA is TGTGCCAGCAGCCCCCGTCTTAACACCGGGGAGCTGTTTTTT.

V and J are TRBV10-3 and TRBJ2-7, with a tentative D call TRBD1 (5 bases). The CDR3 is 15 residues long. In germline, CDR1 is ENHRY, CDR2 SYGVKD. V lost 6 bases and J 5 bases, leaving 20 bases between the germline ends. In DNA, the CDR3 is TGTGCCATCAGGGATTACAGGTTCAACTCGCACGAGCAGTACTTC. Amino acid sequence: CAIRDYRFNSHEQYF.

The chain couples TRBV6-1 to TRBJ1-1; D is undetermined. V was clipped by 0 bases and J by 3 bases, with 5 bases between them. The germline CDR1 and CDR2 sequences are MNHNS and SASEGT. CDR3 length: 13 amino acids. CDR3 sequence: CASSEARHTEAFF. The CDR3 DNA follows: TGTGCCAGCAGTGAAGCGCGACACACTGAAGCTTTCTTT.

The rearrangement joins TRBV12-3 or TRBV12-4 to TRBJ1-5; D unresolved. The V and J ends lost 7 bases and 6 bases respectively, with 10 bases between them. The length of the CDR3 is 12 residues. CDR3 nucleotides: TGTGCCAGCACCTCTGGTAGTCAGCCCCAGCATTTT. It is translated as CASTSGSQPQHF.

The chain joins TRBV5-1 to TRBJ2-3; the D is unclear. This CDR3 is 16 amino acids long. Germline loops: CDR1 SGHRS, CDR2 YFSETQ. V was clipped by 0 bases and J by 2 bases, with 13 bases between them. The CDR3 coding sequence is TGCGCCAGCAGCTTGGGCCTGGCGGAGTACACAGATACGCAGTATTTT. It codes for CASSLGLAEYTDTQYF.

The V gene is TRBV5-4, the J gene TRBJ2-5, with D possibly matching TRBD1 (6 bases). This CDR3 region has 14 residues. Germline V gene data show CDR1 as SGHNT and CDR2 as YYREEE (reference sequence). The V gene lost 4 bases and the J gene lost 6 bases, with 16 bases spanning the gap. DNA for the CDR3: TGTGCCAGCAGCGTGGACAGTGTCGTAAAGACCCAGTACTTC. It translates to CASSVDSVVKTQYF.

This chain joins TRBV19 and TRBJ1-2; D not certain. V was pared by 1 base and J by 2 bases, with 8 bases between. This CDR3 region has 14 residues. CDR1 and CDR2 (germline): LNHDA, SQIVND (reference sequence). The DNA for the CDR3 is TGTGCCAGTAGTATAGGCGCAGGAAACTATGGCTACACCTTC. Encoded protein: CASSIGAGNYGYTF.

This clone came up a few times. The chain has TRBV27 and TRBJ1-1; 8 positions agree with TRBD1. After removal of 2 bases from V and 2 bases from J, the junction contained 7 bases not matched to a gene. The germline V gene encodes CDR1 MNHEY and CDR2 SMNVEV (reference sequence). The CDR3 is 16 residues long. CDR3 protein: CASSLADRGLNTEAFF. DNA for the CDR3: TGTGCCAGCAGTTTAGCAGACAGGGGCCTTAACACTGAAGCTTTCTTT.

The rearrangement joins TRBV28 to TRBJ1-3, with D perhaps TRBD1 (6 bases). The CDR3 has 14 residues. Germline V gene lookup returns CDR1 MDHEN and CDR2 SYDVKM. Trimming stripped 8 bases from V and 2 bases from J, with 13 bases between. CDR3 sequence: CASGGRGPGNTIYF. CDR3 coding DNA: TGTGCCAGCGGTGGCAGGGGCCCTGGAAACACCATATATTTT.

The chain's CDR3 is CASSPKDGTNEKLFF. The CDR3 nucleotides read TGTGCCAGCAGCCCCAAGGACGGGACTAATGAAAAACTGTTTTTT. V usage is TRBV7-9 and J usage is TRBJ1-4, with unresolved D. CDR1 and CDR2 (germline): SEHNR, FQNEAQ (reference sequence). The CDR3 is 15 residues long. V was trimmed by 5 bases and J by 2 bases, leaving 12 bases between them.

The V call is TRBV7-6, the J call TRBJ2-5; the D is unclear. Trimming left V 7 bases short and J 2 bases short, with 14 bases between. CDR1 SGHVS and CDR2 FNYEAQ come from the germline V gene. The CDR3 runs 14 residues. CDR3 nucleotide sequence: TGTGCCAGCACCATCCGTGGGCAGCAAGAGACCCAGTACTTC. Encoded protein: CASTIRGQQETQYF.

This rearrangement joins TRBV5-1 to TRBJ1-3; D gene unclear. In germline, CDR1 is SGHRS, CDR2 YFSETQ. V lost 4 bases and J 2 bases, leaving 13 bases between the germline ends. The CDR3 covers 15 residues. The CDR3, as DNA: TGCGCCAGCAGCACCACAGTGCAACCTGGAAACACCATATATTTT. This codes for CASSTTVQPGNTIYF.

The V and J genes are TRBV6-2 or TRBV6-3 and TRBJ1-5; 9 bases are shared with TRBD1. Germline V lookup: CDR1 MNHEY, CDR2 SVGEGT. CDR3 length: 15 residues. Trimming at V came to 6 bases and at J to 1 base, leaving 4 bases not matched to a gene. The CDR3 DNA is TGTGCCAGCAGCATACAGGGGGCAAGCAATCAGCCCCAGCATTTT. Its protein is CASSIQGASNQPQHF.

The CDR3 loop reads CASSVLKPDQYF. The DNA for the CDR3 is TGTGCCAGCAGTGTATTAAAGCCCGACCAGTACTTC. The genes are TRBV2 and TRBJ2-5; D is unresolved. The CDR3 is made up of 12 amino acids. The germline V and J ends were trimmed by 4 bases and 10 bases, with 13 bases remaining between them. CDR1 SNHLY and CDR2 FYNNEI come from the germline V gene.

The chain carries TRBV6-2 or TRBV6-3 and TRBJ2-2; D gene unclear. V was shortened by 0 bases and J by 8 bases, with 4 bases between the two germline ends. The CDR3 length is 12 residues. The germline V gene has CDR1 MNHEY and CDR2 SVGEGT. Written as DNA, the CDR3 is TGTGCCAGCAGTTACTCAGAGGGGGAGCTGTTTTTT. Translation: CASSYSEGELFF.

The table lists this clone with a count of one. The rearrangement uses TRBV7-2 and TRBJ2-4; D is unresolved. The CDR3 is made up of 11 amino acids. Germline-derived CDR1 and CDR2 are SGHTA and FQGNSA. V lost 7 bases and J 6 bases, leaving 7 bases between the germline ends. The CDR3 spells CASTALNIQYF. For the CDR3, the DNA is TGTGCCAGCACCGCCTTAAACATTCAGTACTTC.

This sequence joins TRBV5-8 and TRBJ1-2; D gene uncertain. The CDR3 runs to 14 residues. The V gene's germline CDR1 is SGHTS and CDR2 YDEGEE. Trimming left V 5 bases short and J 2 bases short, with 13 bases between. The CDR3 DNA is TGTGCCAGCAGAAAGAAAGGGTTAAACTATGGCTACACCTTC. It translates to CASRKKGLNYGYTF.

The V gene is TRBV19, the J gene TRBJ1-2; D might be TRBD1 (6 bases). Germline values: CDR1 LNHDA, CDR2 SQIVND (reference sequence). The CDR3 is 16 amino acids. V lost 6 bases and J 5 bases, leaving 22 bases between the germline ends. CDR3 region: CASSRLFSQGRYGYTF. Here the CDR3 DNA reads TGTGCCAGTAGCCGCCTATTTTCGCAGGGGAGGTATGGCTACACCTTC.

V and J are TRBV12-3 or TRBV12-4 and TRBJ1-1; tentative D call: TRBD1 (5 bases). The germline V and J ends were trimmed by 6 bases and 4 bases, with 9 bases remaining between them. This CDR3 is 12 amino acids long. The CDR3 DNA reads TGTGCCAGCAGAGGACAAACCACTGAAGCTTTCTTT. It specifies CASRGQTTEAFF.

The chain carries TRBV4-3 and TRBJ1-5; D remains unclear. CDR3 size: 15 residues. Germline loops: CDR1 LGHNA, CDR2 YSLEER. Trimming cost V 1 base and J 0 bases, with 7 bases left between them. The CDR3, as DNA: TGCGCCAGCAGCCAAGGGGTTTATAGCAATCAGCCCCAGCATTTT. This sequence encodes CASSQGVYSNQPQHF.

The chain employs TRBV2 and TRBJ1-4, with 8 nucleotides matching TRBD1. Per germline, CDR1 SNHLY and CDR2 FYNNEI. V gave up 9 bases and J gave up 4 bases; unmatched junction bases: 7. This CDR3 has 14 residues. DNA of the CDR3: TGTGCCAGTACAGACAGGGGTTTTAATGAAAAACTGTTTTTT. Translation: CASTDRGFNEKLFF.

Notes on this clone: One end of the junction varies from germline; a read error may be responsible. The chain recombines TRBV6-1 with TRBJ1-1; unclear D gene. Germline values: CDR1 MNHNS, CDR2 SASEGT. The CDR3 loop spans 14 amino acids. For the CDR3, the DNA is TGTGCCAGCACTGAAATAAAGGGCGACACTGAAGCTTTCTTT. Translated: CASTEIKGDTEAFF.

This chain uses TRBV27 with TRBJ1-1, with D hard to call. Germline V CDR1 and CDR2: MNHEY, SMNVEV (reference sequence). The germline V and J ends were trimmed by 2 bases and 1 base, with 8 bases remaining between them. CDR3 length: 14 residues. CDR3 nucleotides: TGTGCCAGCAGTTTAGCCAGGACGAACACTGAAGCTTTCTTT. Its translation is CASSLARTNTEAFF.